This paragraph covers one T cell receptor beta chain sequence. Its target is not known. CDR1 is DFQATT, CDR2 SNEGSKA, per germline (reference sequence). This CDR3 contains 16 residues. V dropped 1 base and J dropped 8 bases, with 18 bases sitting between them. This entry comes from a study of metastatic and nonmetastatic thyroid tumors. Study-level information: From malignant and benign thyroid patients, repertoires in blood and in tumor or nodule tissue were compared.

How the authors handled the data: The distant-metastasis classifier for papillary thyroid cancer was built from CDR3 differences across clinicopathological groups. TCRdb ran MiXCR on the PCR reads. TCRdb's processing, not the authors', yielded these V and J calls. In the table there are over 15,000 clones, over 20% of which are singletons. All patients were treatment-naive before thyroid surgery. General study results and limits: Patients with malignant thyroid tumors reportedly had significantly higher TCR beta diversity than those with benign nodules, in blood and tumor.

The gene calls are TRBV20-1 and TRBJ1-6; perhaps TRBD1 as D (5 bases). Material: tumor tissue. This sequence was found in a female donor with papillary thyroid cancer or a benign thyroid nodule (not recorded which). Some clones in this sample may be carry-over from other donors' samples. CDR3 nucleotide sequence: TGCAGTGCTAGAGTTGGCGGGGCGAGTGGTGATTCACCCCTCCACTTT. Its translation is CSARVGGASGDSPLHF.